The present entry profiles one TCR beta chain with its context. The target of this receptor is not known. No per-base quality is available; no much larger clone lies one base away. Receptor libraries were prepared by RT-PCR. Data came from an Illumina MiSeq. TCRdb applied fastp at Q25 and MiXCR to the public reads, then kept only in-frame beta chains. Each record represents a unique CDR3 protein, reported with the most common genes and DNA among its rows. Recorded for this sample are about 700,000 distinct CDR3 sequences; 13% to 15% of them occurred a single time. The ten largest clones capture 3.6% of the sample. This sample is drawn from a study (dated by TCRdb to the mid-2010s). Material: memory CD4+ T cells from blood. The origin of this receptor is a female donor in good health, serving as a healthy control.

The CDR3 in this case is CASSPNLRQYF. The nucleotides read TGTGCCAGCAGTCCGAACTTGCGGCAGTACTTC. The rearranged chain carries TRBV2 and TRBJ2-7, with no reliable assignment of the D segment. Counted from cysteine to phenylalanine, this CDR3 has 11 amino acids. The CDR3 DNA has 33 bases and is translated from base 1. The germline V gene yields SNHLY for CDR1 and FYNNEI for CDR2. Trimming at the junction amounts to 5 bases on V and 9 bases on J, and the germline ends lie 11 bases apart.